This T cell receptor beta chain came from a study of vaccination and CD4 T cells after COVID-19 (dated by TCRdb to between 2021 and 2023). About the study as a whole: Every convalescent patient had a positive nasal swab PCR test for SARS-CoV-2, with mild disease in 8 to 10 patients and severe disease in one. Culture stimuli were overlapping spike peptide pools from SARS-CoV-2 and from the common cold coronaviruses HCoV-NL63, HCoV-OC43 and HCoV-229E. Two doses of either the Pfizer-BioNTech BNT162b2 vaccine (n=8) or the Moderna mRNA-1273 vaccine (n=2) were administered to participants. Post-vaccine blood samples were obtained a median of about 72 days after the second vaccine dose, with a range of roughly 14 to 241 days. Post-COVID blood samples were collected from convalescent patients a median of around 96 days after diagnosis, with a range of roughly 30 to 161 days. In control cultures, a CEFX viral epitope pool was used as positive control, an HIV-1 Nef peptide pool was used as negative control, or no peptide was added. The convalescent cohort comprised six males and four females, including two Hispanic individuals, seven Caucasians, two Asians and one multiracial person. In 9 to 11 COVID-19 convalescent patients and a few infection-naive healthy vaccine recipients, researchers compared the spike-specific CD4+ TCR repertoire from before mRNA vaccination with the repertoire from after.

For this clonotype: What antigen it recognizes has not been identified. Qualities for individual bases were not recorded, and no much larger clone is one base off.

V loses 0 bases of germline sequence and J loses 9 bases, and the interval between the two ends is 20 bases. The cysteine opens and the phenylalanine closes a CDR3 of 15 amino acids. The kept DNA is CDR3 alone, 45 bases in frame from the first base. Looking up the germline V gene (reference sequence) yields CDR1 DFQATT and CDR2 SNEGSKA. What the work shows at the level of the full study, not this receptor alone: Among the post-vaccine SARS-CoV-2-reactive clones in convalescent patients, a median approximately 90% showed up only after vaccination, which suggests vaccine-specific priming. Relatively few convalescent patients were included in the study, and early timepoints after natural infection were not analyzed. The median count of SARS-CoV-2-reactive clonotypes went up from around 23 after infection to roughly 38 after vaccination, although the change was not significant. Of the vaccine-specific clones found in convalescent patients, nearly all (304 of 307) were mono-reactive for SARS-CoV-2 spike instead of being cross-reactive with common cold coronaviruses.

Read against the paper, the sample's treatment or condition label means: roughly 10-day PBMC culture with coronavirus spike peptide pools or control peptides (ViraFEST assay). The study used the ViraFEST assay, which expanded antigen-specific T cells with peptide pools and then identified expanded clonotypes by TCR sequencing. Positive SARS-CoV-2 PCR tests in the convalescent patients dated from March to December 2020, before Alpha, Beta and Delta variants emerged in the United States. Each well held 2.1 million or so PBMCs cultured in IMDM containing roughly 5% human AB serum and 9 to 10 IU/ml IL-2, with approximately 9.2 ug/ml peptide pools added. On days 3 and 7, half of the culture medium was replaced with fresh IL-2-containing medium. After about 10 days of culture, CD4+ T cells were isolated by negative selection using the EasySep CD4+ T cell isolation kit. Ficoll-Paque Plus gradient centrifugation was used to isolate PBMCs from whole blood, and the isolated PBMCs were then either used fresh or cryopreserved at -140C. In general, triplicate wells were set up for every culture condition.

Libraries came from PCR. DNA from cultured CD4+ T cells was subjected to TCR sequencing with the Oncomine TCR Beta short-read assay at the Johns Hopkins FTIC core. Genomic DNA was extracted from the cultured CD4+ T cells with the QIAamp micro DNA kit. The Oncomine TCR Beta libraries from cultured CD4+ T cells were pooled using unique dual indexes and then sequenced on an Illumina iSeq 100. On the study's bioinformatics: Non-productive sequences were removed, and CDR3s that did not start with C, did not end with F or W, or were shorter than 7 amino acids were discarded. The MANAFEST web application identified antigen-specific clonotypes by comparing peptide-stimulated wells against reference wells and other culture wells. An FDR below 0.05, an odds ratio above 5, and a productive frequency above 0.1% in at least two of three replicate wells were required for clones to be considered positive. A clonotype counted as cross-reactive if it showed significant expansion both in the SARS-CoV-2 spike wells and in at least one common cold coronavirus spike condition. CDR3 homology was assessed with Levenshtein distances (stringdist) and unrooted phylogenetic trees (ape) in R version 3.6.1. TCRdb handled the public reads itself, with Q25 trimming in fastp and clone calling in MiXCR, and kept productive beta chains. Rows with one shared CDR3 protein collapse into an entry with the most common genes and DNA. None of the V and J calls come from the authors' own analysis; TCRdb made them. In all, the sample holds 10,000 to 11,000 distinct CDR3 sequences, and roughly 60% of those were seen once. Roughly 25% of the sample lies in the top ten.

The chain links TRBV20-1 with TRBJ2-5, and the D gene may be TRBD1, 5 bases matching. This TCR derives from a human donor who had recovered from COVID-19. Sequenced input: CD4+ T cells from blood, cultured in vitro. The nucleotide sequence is TGCAGTGCTAGAGATCCCCAGGGCTCGGGTGAGGCCCAGTACTTC. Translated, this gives CSARDPQGSGEAQYF.